The sample holds a few counts of the clone carrying this T cell receptor beta chain. The data were obtained in a study of T-cell reconstitution after alpha-beta-depleted transplantation in children. Library preparation (for TCRbeta) was performed with unique molecular identifiers. TCRdb redid the calling of the PCR reads with MiXCR, one entry per CDR3 protein. The data show hundreds of thousands of distinct CDR3 sequences, approximately 32% seen once. Germline V gene data show CDR1 as WSHSY and CDR2 as SAAADI. This CDR3 is built from 13 residues. With 5 bases removed from V and 3 bases from J, the gap between germline ends came to 10 bases.

The rearrangement joins TRBV10-2 to TRBJ2-5; maybe TRBD1 (6 bases). Here the sequenced sample was PBMCs from the stem cell graft donor, taken from the stem cell graft. This receptor was obtained from a human donor who donated a stem cell graft to a child with aplastic anemia. The CDR3, as DNA: TGCGCCAGCAGTTCGCAGGGGAAAGAGACCCAGTACTTC. It is translated as CASSSQGKETQYF.